The entry below describes one T cell receptor (beta chain). The CDR3 is 15 residues long. Losses at the gene ends were 3 bases for V and 3 bases for J; bases not matched to a gene: 2. Germline V lookup: CDR1 SEHNR, CDR2 FQNEAQ (reference sequence). Seattle patients were enrolled while actively infected and followed longitudinally. This specimen belongs to a study of blood T cell repertoires in COVID-19. Study-wide context: There were acute and convalescent COVID-19 samples, and they came from the United States, Italy and Spain. T cells, B-cell-depleted T cells, or PBMCs provided the cDNA or gDNA that served as material.

Authors' analysis steps: The authors estimated nucleated cell counts from reference gene primer amplification. Profiling relied on immunoSEQ multiplex PCR, and the TCRdb table lists in-frame clones only, not all of them. V and J calls and clone size are copied from that table; D and trimming were computed from the DNA. Of about 210,000 clones listed, approximately 84% are singletons. This TCR was sampled from an elderly woman with COVID-19, enrolled during active disease. What was sequenced was peripheral blood. The chain joins TRBV7-9 to TRBJ2-1, with 10 bases identical to TRBD2. In DNA, the CDR3 is TGTGCCAGCAGCTTGATAGCGGGAGGCTACAATGAGCAGTTCTTC. This translates into CASSLIAGGYNEQFF. Variable domain in full (rest from reference TRBV7-9 and TRBJ2-1): DTGVSQNPRHKITKRGQNVTFRCDPISEHNRLYWYRQTLGQGPEFLTYFQNEAQLEKSRLLSDRFSAERPKGSFSTLEIQRTEQGDSAMYLCASSLIAGGYNEQFFGPGTRLTVL.